The 23 T cell receptor beta chains below all came from one sample that was sequenced in a study of radiotherapy plus CTLA-4 blockade in lung cancer. TCRdb's copy holds only in-frame clones and misses some; the assay was immunoSEQ multiplex PCR. Of roughly 120,000 clones in the sample, about four fifths were seen once. Source: peripheral blood, taken from a patient treated with radiotherapy plus ipilimumab. These receptors all stem from a human donor with non-small cell lung cancer who had a partial response to radiotherapy plus ipilimumab.

The genes are TRBV20-1 and TRBJ1-2; no firm D call. The length of the CDR3 is 11 residues. V was cut by 6 bases and J by 8 bases, with 13 bases left in between. Germline V gene data show CDR1 as DFQATT and CDR2 as SNEGSKA (reference sequence). CDR3: CSAFSGRGYTF. CDR3 coding DNA: TGCAGTGCCTTCAGTGGTCGCGGCTACACCTTC.

The V and J genes are TRBV19 and TRBJ1-5; D is unclear. The CDR3 spans 15 residues. V was shortened by 5 bases and J by 8 bases, with 19 bases between the two germline ends. CDR1 and CDR2 (germline): LNHDA, SQIVND (reference sequence). The CDR3 reads CASSSTRFRGKPQHF. DNA of the CDR3: TGTGCCAGTAGTTCGACTCGGTTTAGAGGGAAGCCCCAGCATTTT.

Concerning this clone: At one boundary the junction diverges from the germline segment, which might be a read error. The sample contains more than one DNA sequence encoding this CDR3. This sequence joins TRBV29-1 and TRBJ2-3; 10 nucleotides line up with TRBD2. Germline V gene lookup returns CDR1 SQVTM and CDR2 ANQGSEA. The CDR3 extends over 17 amino acids. The CDR3 bases are TGCAGCGTTTTGGGTCCTAGCGGGAGTGGAGGCACAGATACGCAGTACTTT. Translating gives CSVLGPSGSGGTDTQYF.

J is TRBJ2-5 and V is TRBV7-6; possible D gene TRBD2, 5 bases. Between the trimmed V and J ends, which lost 5 bases and 4 bases, there was a span of 23 bases. The CDR3 is 17 residues long. CDR1 SGHVS and CDR2 FNYEAQ come from the germline V gene. CDR3 coding DNA: TGTGCCAGCAGCGACCGTCGGGGTGGCCCCCGGGGAGAGACCCAGTACTTC. Protein product: CASSDRRGGPRGETQYF.

The chain is built from TRBV25-1 and TRBJ2-7; D is possibly TRBD2 (7 bases). The CDR3 sequence is 13 residues long. The germline V gene has CDR1 MGHDK and CDR2 SYGVNS. The ends were cut back, 7 bases at V and 7 bases at J, with 17 bases in the middle. CDR3 in DNA: TGTGCCAGCACCCAGACCGGGGGGCAAGAGCAGTACTTC. Translated, it gives CASTQTGGQEQYF.

The rearrangement joins TRBV11-3 to TRBJ2-7, with TRBD2 matching over 13 bases. Germline lookup yields CDR1 SGHNT and CDR2 YENEEA. The V and J ends lost 5 bases and 0 bases, in that order; junction bases with no gene match: 1. The CDR3 sequence is 15 residues long. CDR3 loop: CASSRTSGGSYEQYF. In DNA, the CDR3 is TGTGCCAGCAGCCGGACTAGCGGGGGCTCCTACGAGCAGTACTTC.

The V gene is TRBV5-1, the J gene TRBJ2-1; D unclear. CDR3 length equals 14 residues. V was clipped by 4 bases and J by 7 bases, with 15 bases between them. From germline, CDR1 is SGHRS and CDR2 YFSETQ. CDR3 nucleotide sequence: TGCGCCAGCAGCCGAGAGATCTTTGGTAATGAGCAGTTCTTC. Its translation is CASSREIFGNEQFF.

The genes are TRBV29-1 and TRBJ2-5; possibly TRBD2 for D (7 bases). The CDR3 loop spans 14 amino acids. V was pared by 4 bases and J by 4 bases, with 16 bases between. CDR1 is SQVTM, CDR2 ANQGSEA, per germline. CDR3 protein: CSVVPGGGGETQYF. In DNA, the CDR3 is TGCAGCGTTGTCCCTGGGGGAGGGGGAGAGACCCAGTACTTC.

This chain links TRBV6-1 with TRBJ2-7, with unresolved D. CDR1 is MNHNS, CDR2 SASEGT, per germline. The length of the CDR3 is 12 residues. V lost 5 bases, J lost 2 bases, and 7 bases lay in between. This CDR3 is CASSSSTYEQYF. Written as DNA, the CDR3 is TGTGCCAGCAGTTCAAGCACCTACGAGCAGTACTTC.

This clone came up a few times. The chain is built from TRBV15 and TRBJ2-2, with 7 bases fitting TRBD1. The CDR3 runs 16 residues. Per the germline V gene, CDR1 is LNHNV and CDR2 is YYDKDF (reference sequence). Unmatched junction bases numbered 9, after V lost 3 bases and J lost 5 bases. CDR3 in amino acids: CATSSEGAARTGELFF. The CDR3, as DNA: TGTGCCACCAGCAGTGAGGGGGCCGCCCGGACCGGGGAGCTGTTTTTT.

This clone came up once. The genes are TRBV4-2 and TRBJ1-1; a possible D gene is TRBD1 (6 bases). This CDR3 contains 15 residues. Per germline, CDR1 LGHNA and CDR2 YNFKEQ. V was trimmed by 1 base and J by 0 bases, leaving 9 bases between them. The CDR3 nucleotides read TGTGCCAGCAGCCAAGTGGGGACAATGAACACTGAAGCTTTCTTT. Translation gives CASSQVGTMNTEAFF.

This chain joins TRBV27 and TRBJ2-1; TRBD2 matches at 7 bases. V lost 7 bases to trimming and J lost 1 base; unmatched junction nucleotides: 4. The CDR3 has 14 residues. Germline lookup yields CDR1 MNHEY and CDR2 SMNVEV (reference sequence). Here the CDR3 reads CASMGGVSYNEQFF. The CDR3 nucleotides are TGTGCCAGCATGGGGGGGGTGTCCTACAATGAGCAGTTCTTC.

This clone was observed a single time. The rearrangement links TRBV5-4 to TRBJ2-5, with 8 positions matching TRBD1. Near its end, the DNA agrees better with TRBJ2-7, so the J call may be wrong. Per the germline V gene, CDR1 is SGHNT and CDR2 is YYREEE (reference sequence). This CDR3 has 14 residues. The CDR3 sequence is CASSYDRGSYEQYF. The DNA of the CDR3 is TGTGCCAGCAGCTACGACAGGGGATCCTACGAGCAGTACTTC.

The chain carries TRBV5-1 and TRBJ2-2; the match to TRBD2 covers 10 bases. Trimming cost V 5 bases and J 3 bases; bases outside gene matches: 1. In germline, CDR1 is SGHRS, CDR2 YFSETQ. CDR3 length: 14 residues. The CDR3 here is CASRLAGYTGELFF. The CDR3, as DNA: TGCGCCAGCAGACTAGCGGGGTACACCGGGGAGCTGTTTTTT.

The CDR3 DNA follows: TGTGCCAGCAGCTTGGAGGGGTACCAAGAGACCCAGTACTTC. It encodes CASSLEGYQETQYF. The chain is built from TRBV5-4 and TRBJ2-5; a weak D match, TRBD1 (5 bases). CDR3 length equals 14 residues. The V gene lost 0 bases and the J gene lost 0 bases, with 6 bases spanning the gap. The V gene's germline CDR1 is SGHNT and CDR2 YYREEE (reference sequence).

J is TRBJ1-6 and V is TRBV5-4; possibly TRBD1 for D (6 bases). The CDR3 runs 14 residues. Trimming cost V 7 bases and J 7 bases, with 15 bases left between them. Germline lookup yields CDR1 SGHNT and CDR2 YYREEE (reference sequence). DNA for the CDR3: TGTGCCAGCCAACGACCAGGGGTAAATTCACCCCTCCACTTT. This codes for CASQRPGVNSPLHF.

The chain is built from TRBV5-4 and TRBJ2-7; 7 bases are a match to TRBD2. Germline V gene lookup returns CDR1 SGHNT and CDR2 YYREEE (reference sequence). This CDR3 spans 14 amino acids. With 4 bases clipped from V and 7 bases from J, the junction kept 11 bases outside the gene matches. The CDR3 spells CASSLPGLREEQYV. CDR3 bases: TGTGCCAGCAGCCTTCCGGGACTACGAGAAGAGCAGTACGTC.

This clone was seen a single time. The V gene is TRBV5-8, the J gene TRBJ2-3; the D is unclear. The V gene's germline CDR1 is SGHTS and CDR2 YDEGEE. The length of the CDR3 is 14 residues. V was pared by 0 bases and J by 2 bases, with 7 bases between. CDR3 sequence (DNA): TGTGCCAGCAGCTTGGAGCGAATCACAGATACGCAGTATTTT. It specifies CASSLERITDTQYF.

The genes are TRBV5-1 and TRBJ2-3; TRBD2 matches 7 bases. In germline, CDR1 is SGHRS, CDR2 YFSETQ. The V segment lost 7 bases and the J segment 3 bases; nucleotides outside the gene matches: 11. The CDR3 spans 15 residues. The CDR3 protein is CASRQLGGPTDTQYF. The CDR3 nucleotides are TGCGCCAGCCGCCAACTGGGAGGGCCTACAGATACGCAGTATTTT.

This clone was picked up one time. The chain carries TRBV9 and TRBJ1-5, with 7 nucleotides matching TRBD1. With V trimmed by 0 bases and J by 3 bases, 3 bases remained unmatched. From germline, CDR1 is SGDLS and CDR2 YYNGEE. This CDR3 comprises 15 residues. CDR3: CASSVGQGDNQPQHF. In DNA form, the CDR3 reads TGTGCCAGCAGCGTAGGGCAGGGGGACAATCAGCCCCAGCATTTT.

The chain recombines TRBV5-1 with TRBJ2-1; possibly TRBD2 for D (6 bases). V shed 4 bases and J shed 8 bases, with 22 bases lying between them. CDR1 and CDR2 from the germline V gene are SGHRS and YFSETQ. This CDR3 has 16 residues. CDR3 in amino acids: CASSGPLGGASDEQFF. The CDR3 DNA follows: TGCGCCAGCAGCGGGCCTCTGGGCGGGGCTTCCGATGAGCAGTTCTTC.

This sequence joins TRBV4-1 and TRBJ1-4; a weak D match, TRBD1 (5 bases). The CDR3 sequence is 19 residues long. Looked up from germline, CDR1 is MGHRA and CDR2 is YSYEKL. Trimming took off 0 bases at V and 6 bases at J, with 23 bases between the two ends. The CDR3 region is CASSQDRFQWVRADEKLFF. In DNA, the CDR3 is TGCGCCAGCAGCCAAGATCGGTTTCAGTGGGTCAGGGCGGATGAAAAACTGTTTTTT.

CDR3 coding DNA: TGTGCCAGCAGCTTTAGTGGGCCGAACACCGGGGAGCTGTTTTTT. Encoded protein: CASSFSGPNTGELFF. The J gene is TRBJ2-2, the V gene TRBV5-4; D is unclear. V shed 2 bases and J shed 0 bases, with 8 bases lying between them. CDR1 SGHNT and CDR2 YYREEE come from the germline V gene (reference sequence). The CDR3 runs 15 residues.